A selection of T cell receptor beta chains follows, all from one sample in a study of human T cells and chemical hapten exposure. TCRdb re-called the RACE reads through MiXCR, storing one row per CDR3 protein. The table includes under 450,000 distinct CDR3 sequences, under 6.5% detected once. Sample: whole blood, taken in connection with sensitization to the hapten diphenylcyclopropenone (DPC). These receptors were obtained from a woman aged 18-29 years with alopecia areata. Some clones in this sample may be carry-over from other donors' samples. The CDR3 runs from the conserved cysteine through the conserved F or W. The order of the fields is D gene, V gene, J gene, clone size, CDR3 protein, CDR3 DNA. D genes are given only for firm matches. The size field is filled for only some rows; it gives once, few, many or a size class.

d_call: NA
v_call: TRBV3-1
j_call: TRBJ1-5
clone_size: many
cdr3_aa: CASSQGVVGQPQHF
cdr3_nt: TGTGCCAGCAGCCAAGGCGTAGTGGGGCAGCCCCAGCATTTT

d_call: TRBD1
v_call: TRBV4-1
j_call: TRBJ1-2
clone_size: few
cdr3_aa: CASSQMLGQVICGYTF
cdr3_nt: TGCGCCAGCAGCCAGATGCTGGGACAGGTGATATGTGGCTACACCTTC

d_call: NA
v_call: TRBV29-1
j_call: TRBJ2-3
clone_size: few
cdr3_aa: CSVDQNWADTQYF
cdr3_nt: TGCAGCGTGGATCAAAACTGGGCAGATACGCAGTATTTT

d_call: NA
v_call: TRBV5-6
j_call: TRBJ1-6
clone_size: NA
cdr3_aa: CASSSNRAYFFPGSYNSPLHF
cdr3_nt: TGTGCCAGCAGCTCCAACAGGGCTTACTTTTTCCCCGGCTCCTATAATTCACCCCTCCACTTT

d_call: TRBD1
v_call: TRBV11-2
j_call: TRBJ1-3
clone_size: NA
cdr3_aa: CASRRTGGNTIYF
cdr3_nt: TGTGCCAGCAGAAGAACAGGGGGCAACACCATATATTTT

d_call: NA
v_call: TRBV10-3
j_call: TRBJ2-1
clone_size: NA
cdr3_aa: CAISLGNRYNEQFF
cdr3_nt: TGTGCCATCAGTCTCGGCAACAGATACAATGAGCAGTTCTTC

d_call: TRBD2
v_call: TRBV27
j_call: TRBJ2-5
clone_size: NA
cdr3_aa: CASSLIAGHLETQYF
cdr3_nt: TGTGCCAGCAGTTTAATAGCGGGGCACTTAGAGACCCAGTACTTC

d_call: NA
v_call: TRBV7-9
j_call: TRBJ2-1
clone_size: many
cdr3_aa: CASSLGRERDNEQFF
cdr3_nt: TGTGCCAGCAGCTTAGGGAGGGAACGAGACAATGAGCAGTTCTTC

d_call: TRBD1
v_call: TRBV29-1
j_call: TRBJ1-2
clone_size: many
cdr3_aa: CSGDTGGGGYTF
cdr3_nt: TGCAGCGGGGATACAGGGGGCGGTGGCTACACCTTC

d_call: NA
v_call: TRBV29-1
j_call: TRBJ2-5
clone_size: few
cdr3_aa: CSVPGPEETQYF
cdr3_nt: TGCAGCGTACCGGGCCCAGAAGAGACCCAGTACTTC

d_call: TRBD1
v_call: TRBV29-1
j_call: TRBJ2-5
clone_size: few
cdr3_aa: CSGETTGSAETQYF
cdr3_nt: TGCAGCGGGGAGACGACAGGGTCGGCGGAGACCCAGTACTTC

d_call: NA
v_call: TRBV20-1
j_call: TRBJ2-7
clone_size: many
cdr3_aa: CSAAPGRQKEQYF
cdr3_nt: TGCAGTGCCGCTCCGGGGCGCCAGAAGGAGCAGTACTTC

d_call: TRBD1
v_call: TRBV7-6
j_call: TRBJ1-2
clone_size: many
cdr3_aa: CASSQLTGDGYTF
cdr3_nt: TGTGCCAGCAGCCAGTTGACAGGGGATGGCTACACCTTC

d_call: TRBD2
v_call: TRBV29-1
j_call: TRBJ2-3
clone_size: few
cdr3_aa: CSVEFSGLALDGTQYF
cdr3_nt: TGCAGCGTTGAATTTTCGGGACTAGCCCTAGACGGGACGCAGTATTTT

d_call: NA
v_call: TRBV25-1
j_call: TRBJ1-1
clone_size: NA
cdr3_aa: CASSEPTLAGTEAFF
cdr3_nt: TGTGCCAGCAGTGAACCCACGTTGGCGGGGACTGAAGCTTTCTTT

d_call: NA
v_call: TRBV5-5
j_call: TRBJ2-1
clone_size: many
cdr3_aa: CASRPTSYEQFF
cdr3_nt: TGTGCCAGCAGGCCTACTAGTTATGAGCAGTTCTTC

d_call: TRBD1
v_call: TRBV6-1
j_call: TRBJ1-6
clone_size: NA
cdr3_aa: CASSEVGGQNDYYSPLHF
cdr3_nt: TGTGCCAGCAGTGAAGTTGGGGGACAGAACGACTACTATTCACCCCTCCACTTT

d_call: NA
v_call: TRBV6-5
j_call: TRBJ2-7
clone_size: NA
cdr3_aa: CASSYSGGRKQYF
cdr3_nt: TGTGCCAGCAGTTACTCCGGGGGGCGCAAGCAGTACTTC

d_call: NA
v_call: TRBV7-8
j_call: TRBJ1-6
clone_size: many
cdr3_aa: CASSLAISSYNSPLHF
cdr3_nt: TGTGCCAGCAGCTTAGCGATCAGCTCCTATAATTCACCCCTCCACTTT

d_call: NA
v_call: TRBV27
j_call: TRBJ1-1
clone_size: few
cdr3_aa: CASSPSWGTEQNTEAFF
cdr3_nt: TGTGCCAGCAGTCCCTCCTGGGGGACGGAACAGAACACTGAAGCTTTCTTT

d_call: TRBD2
v_call: TRBV12-3/TRBV12-4
j_call: TRBJ2-3
clone_size: NA
cdr3_aa: CASSIGGLAGASTDAQYF
cdr3_nt: TGTGCCAGCAGTATAGGAGGACTAGCGGGGGCTAGCACAGATGCGCAGTATTTT

d_call: TRBD2
v_call: TRBV12-3/TRBV12-4
j_call: TRBJ2-1
clone_size: few
cdr3_aa: CASSLERGGLHEQFF
cdr3_nt: TGTGCCAGCAGTTTGGAGCGGGGGGGCCTTCATGAGCAGTTCTTC

d_call: NA
v_call: TRBV7-8
j_call: TRBJ2-2
clone_size: few
cdr3_aa: CASSFPSEGRRSGELFF
cdr3_nt: TGTGCCAGCAGCTTCCCGTCGGAGGGGCGAAGGTCCGGGGAGCTGTTTTTT

d_call: NA
v_call: TRBV15
j_call: TRBJ1-4
clone_size: few
cdr3_aa: CATSRPARDEKLFF
cdr3_nt: TGTGCCACCAGCAGACCCGCCCGGGATGAAAAACTGTTTTTT

d_call: TRBD1
v_call: TRBV12-3/TRBV12-4
j_call: TRBJ1-1
clone_size: many
cdr3_aa: CASSLYPTGDEAFF
cdr3_nt: TGTGCCAGCAGCCTATACCCCACAGGGGACGAAGCTTTCTTT

d_call: TRBD1
v_call: TRBV7-2
j_call: TRBJ2-2
clone_size: NA
cdr3_aa: CASSLGGAATGELFF
cdr3_nt: TGTGCCAGCAGCCTAGGGGGCGCGGCTACCGGGGAGCTGTTTTTT

d_call: NA
v_call: TRBV9
j_call: TRBJ1-1
clone_size: NA
cdr3_aa: CASNGFGGTEAFF
cdr3_nt: TGTGCCAGCAACGGATTTGGGGGCACTGAAGCTTTCTTT

d_call: NA
v_call: TRBV20-1
j_call: TRBJ2-1
clone_size: NA
cdr3_aa: CSARQQGTDEQFF
cdr3_nt: TGCAGTGCTAGGCAACAGGGTACTGATGAGCAGTTCTTC

d_call: NA
v_call: TRBV20-1
j_call: TRBJ1-6
clone_size: many
cdr3_aa: CSARGSYPRSPLHF
cdr3_nt: TGCAGTGCTAGAGGGTCATACCCGCGATCACCCCTCCACTTT

d_call: TRBD1
v_call: TRBV3-1
j_call: TRBJ2-1
clone_size: few
cdr3_aa: CASSNRDRAFFGEQFF
cdr3_nt: TGTGCCAGCAGCAACCGGGACAGGGCGTTTTTTGGTGAGCAGTTCTTC

d_call: TRBD1
v_call: TRBV7-6
j_call: TRBJ2-7
clone_size: NA
cdr3_aa: CASSPEVRTGPYEQYF
cdr3_nt: TGTGCCAGCAGCCCAGAGGTGAGGACAGGGCCCTACGAGCAGTACTTC

d_call: NA
v_call: TRBV6-6
j_call: TRBJ1-2
clone_size: many
cdr3_aa: CASSSAHSRYTF
cdr3_nt: TGTGCCAGCAGTTCGGCCCATTCTCGCTACACCTTC

d_call: TRBD2
v_call: TRBV24-1
j_call: TRBJ2-2
clone_size: few
cdr3_aa: CAASAGHTGELFF
cdr3_nt: TGTGCCGCTTCAGCGGGGCACACCGGGGAGCTGTTTTTT

d_call: NA
v_call: TRBV7-2
j_call: TRBJ1-2
clone_size: few
cdr3_aa: CASSLGNEYGYTF
cdr3_nt: TGTGCCAGCAGCTTGGGTAACGAGTATGGCTACACCTTC

d_call: NA
v_call: TRBV11-3
j_call: TRBJ2-1
clone_size: NA
cdr3_aa: CASGLDQTNNEQFF
cdr3_nt: TGTGCCAGCGGCTTAGATCAGACGAACAATGAGCAGTTCTTC

d_call: NA
v_call: TRBV20-1
j_call: TRBJ1-2
clone_size: few
cdr3_aa: CSAHDGHGDYGYTF
cdr3_nt: TGCAGTGCTCACGATGGACACGGCGACTATGGCTACACCTTC